This entry lists 27 T cell receptor beta chains sequenced from one sample in a study of molecular identifiers for immune sequencing clone quantification. TCRdb analysed the PCR reads with MiXCR anew, one entry per CDR3 protein. In the table there are over 90,000 distinct CDR3 sequences, 30% to 45% of which are singletons. Sequences were obtained from naive CD8+ T cells from blood, with Jurkat cell RNA spiked in. Subset given: FACS-sorted CD8+CD4-CCR7+CD45RA+ naive T cells. The source is a human donor in good health. Some libraries in this study had Jurkat cell RNA spiked in.

Details on this clonotype: Its ends do not fully match the called genes, so a read error is possible. The chain has TRBV4-1 and TRBJ1-2; D is unclear. This CDR3 is built from 15 residues. From germline, CDR1 is MGHRA and CDR2 YSYEKL. Here the CDR3 DNA reads TGCGCCAGCTGCCAAGAAGGGCCGTACGCGGCACTCTACACCTTC. Translated, it gives CASCQEGPYAALYTF.

The V call is TRBV29-1, the J call TRBJ2-1, with TRBD1 matching over 7 bases. CDR3 length: 15 amino acids. Germline V gives CDR1 SQVTM, CDR2 ANQGSEA. J lost 2 bases, V lost 6 bases, and 10 bases had no gene match. The CDR3 sequence: CSVIRPGQTYNEQFF. CDR3 nucleotide sequence: TGCAGCGTCATACGCCCGGGACAGACCTACAATGAGCAGTTCTTC.

This clonotype was counted many times. The gene calls are TRBV7-6 and TRBJ2-3, with D maybe TRBD1 (5 bases). V was shortened by 3 bases and J by 0 bases, with 7 bases between the two germline ends. The germline CDR1 and CDR2 sequences are SGHVS and FNYEAQ. The CDR3 runs 14 residues. In nucleotides, the CDR3 is TGTGCCAGCAGCTTGGGGCGGAGCACAGATACGCAGTATTTT. It translates to CASSLGRSTDTQYF.

Note on this clonotype: A much larger clone lies one base from this, so it may be a read error. The chain links TRBV28 to TRBJ2-7; 7 bases are a match to TRBD2. Germline CDR1 MDHEN, CDR2 SYDVKM. The CDR3 is 14 residues long. Trimming cost V 3 bases and J 3 bases; bases outside gene matches: 5. The CDR3 DNA is TGTGCCAGCAGTTTCTCCGCTAGCGGCTACGAGCAGTACTTC. Amino acid sequence: CASSFSASGYEQYF.

CDR3 protein: CASSPSLPGTSGLPYNEQFF. As DNA, the CDR3 is TGTGCCAGCAGTCCTAGTTTACCTGGGACTAGCGGACTTCCCTACAATGAGCAGTTCTTC. The chain joins TRBV7-9 to TRBJ2-1; 11 bases fit TRBD2. This CDR3 comprises 20 residues. Germline-derived CDR1 and CDR2 are SEHNR and FQNEAQ (reference sequence). V was pared by 6 bases and J by 2 bases, with 18 bases of the junction left unmatched.

This clonotype occurred a few times. The genes are TRBV7-9 and TRBJ1-4, with D uncertain. Trimming took 5 bases from V and 7 from J, leaving 5 bases between them. The CDR3 extends over 11 amino acids. Germline values: CDR1 SEHNR, CDR2 FQNEAQ (reference sequence). CDR3 sequence (DNA): TGTGCCAGCAGCGATTTTGAAAAACTGTTTTTT. Translation gives CASSDFEKLFF. Full variable domain (remainder filled in from reference TRBV7-9 and TRBJ1-4): DTGVSQNPRHKITKRGQNVTFRCDPISEHNRLYWYRQTLGQGPEFLTYFQNEAQLEKSRLLSDRFSAERPKGSFSTLEIQRTEQGDSAMYLCASSDFEKLFFGSGTQLSVL.

CDR3 protein: CASSLRTNEKLFF. The CDR3 DNA is TGTGCCAGCAGTTTAAGGACTAATGAAAAACTGTTTTTT. The chain links TRBV12-3 or TRBV12-4 to TRBJ1-4; D unclear. The V end lost 2 bases, the J end lost 2 bases, and 3 bases lay between the germline ends. The CDR3 contains 13 residues.

Remarks on this clonotype: Being one base from a much bigger clone, this may be a read error. The final CDR3 position lacks the conserved phenylalanine or tryptophan, pointing to a likely read error. CDR3 coding DNA: TGTGCCAGTAGTTCGCCCTACGAGCAGTACATC. This translates into CASSSPYEQYI. The chain links TRBV19 to TRBJ2-7; D unresolved. CDR1 and CDR2 from the germline V gene are LNHDA and SQIVND (reference sequence). Between the trimmed V and J ends, which lost 5 bases and 2 bases, there was a span of 4 bases. This CDR3 comprises 11 residues.

As to this clonotype: An end of the junction does not agree with germline; a read error may underlie this. This chain links TRBV28 with TRBJ2-3, with no clear D. From germline, CDR1 is MDHEN and CDR2 SYDVKM. The CDR3 consists of 14 residues. This CDR3 reads CAISPTSSPDTQNF. In nucleotides, the CDR3 is TGTGCCATCAGCCCTACGTCCTCCCCAGATACGCAGAATTTT. The variable domain in full, completed from reference TRBV28 and TRBJ2-3, reads DVKVTQSSRYLVKRTGEKVFLECVQDMDHENMFWYRQDPGLGLRLIYFSYDVKMKEKGDIPEGYSVSREKKERFSLILESASTNQTSMYLCAISPTSSPDTQNFGPGTRLTVL.

As regards this clonotype: This is likely a read error, given that the CDR3 carries no conserved phenylalanine or tryptophan at its end. This chain uses TRBV4-3 with TRBJ2-5; D call uncertain. Trimming left V 6 bases short and J 5 bases short, with 16 bases between. This CDR3 has 14 residues. Looked up from germline, CDR1 is LGHNA and CDR2 is YSLEER. The chain's CDR3 is CASRPIQESETQYY. CDR3 DNA sequence: TGCGCCAGCAGACCGATCCAGGAGTCGGAGACCCAGTACTAC.

Ten or more counts support this clonotype. The chain uses TRBV6-2 or TRBV6-3 and TRBJ2-4; D gene unclear. The CDR3 is 12 residues long. Per the germline V gene, CDR1 is MNHEY and CDR2 is SVGEGT. Between the trimmed V and J ends, which lost 5 bases and 9 bases, there was a span of 11 bases. The CDR3 reads CASSPQVGIQYF. The CDR3 DNA sequence: TGTGCCAGCAGTCCCCAAGTAGGCATTCAGTACTTC.

A remark on this clonotype: The junction departs from germline at one end; a sequencing error may be responsible. V and J are TRBV6-2 or TRBV6-3 and TRBJ2-5; TRBD2 agrees at 7 bases. Germline V lookup: CDR1 MNHEY, CDR2 SVGEGT. CDR3 size: 16 residues. The CDR3 DNA sequence: TGTGCCAGCAGTTACTACTCCGGGACTATCCAAGAGACCCTGTACTTC. Protein: CASSYYSGTIQETLYF.

This clonotype has just a few counts. The rearrangement uses TRBV6-5 and TRBJ1-1; D uncertain. Trimming removed 5 bases at V and 1 base at J, with 8 bases between. Germline CDR1 and CDR2: MNHEY and SVGAGI. The CDR3 contains 13 residues. CDR3: CASSPNPNTEAFF. CDR3 sequence (DNA): TGTGCCAGCAGTCCAAACCCGAACACTGAAGCTTTCTTT.

This clonotype was seen only a few times. V usage is TRBV4-2 and J usage is TRBJ1-1, with D perhaps TRBD1 (5 bases). Per germline, CDR1 LGHNA and CDR2 YNFKEQ. The CDR3 runs 14 residues. The V end lost 0 bases, the J end lost 5 bases, and 10 bases lay between the germline ends. Here the CDR3 DNA reads TGTGCCAGCAGCCAAGAATGGGGACGAACTGAAGCTTTCTTT. Translation: CASSQEWGRTEAFF.

A note on this clonotype: A much larger clone lies a single base off, so this may be a read error. The rearrangement uses TRBV5-4 and TRBJ2-3; 9 bases are a match to TRBD2. J gave up 4 bases and V 0 bases, and 3 bases lay outside the gene matches. The CDR3 is 15 amino acids. CDR1 and CDR2 from the germline V gene are SGHNT and YYREEE (reference sequence). The CDR3 bases are TGTGCCAGCAGCTTGGCGACTAGCGGTGCAGATACGCAGTATTTT. It is translated as CASSLATSGADTQYF.

This clonotype was observed a few times. The rearrangement uses TRBV6-2 or TRBV6-3 and TRBJ1-5; D is undetermined. From germline, CDR1 is MNHEY and CDR2 SVGEGT. Trimming left V 7 bases short and J 9 bases short, with 16 bases between. This CDR3 contains 13 residues. CDR3: CASTQGGVRPQHF. The CDR3 DNA follows: TGTGCCAGCACTCAAGGAGGCGTTCGGCCCCAGCATTTT.

This clonotype turned up a few times. This chain joins TRBV7-2 and TRBJ2-7; the D gene could be TRBD1 or TRBD2 (5 bases each). The germline CDR1 and CDR2 sequences are SGHTA and FQGNSA. V was pared by 4 bases and J by 7 bases, with 14 bases between. The CDR3 has 13 residues. The CDR3: CASSWGGLEEQYF. The CDR3 nucleotides read TGTGCCAGCAGCTGGGGCGGGCTGGAAGAGCAGTACTTC.

A remark on this clonotype: One base away lies a much larger clone, so this may be a sequencing read error. The chain recombines TRBV15 with TRBJ1-5; D unclear. There are 15 residues in the CDR3. CDR1 is LNHNV and CDR2 is YYDKDF in the germline V gene (reference sequence). V lost 4 bases to trimming and J lost 3 bases, with 13 bases between them. CDR3 region: CATSTRPVVNQPQHF. CDR3 sequence (DNA): TGTGCCACCAGCACCCGGCCCGTTGTCAATCAGCCCCAGCATTTT.

This clonotype was seen a few times. V usage is TRBV10-3 and J usage is TRBJ2-7; TRBD1 is a possible D gene (5 bases). This CDR3 is 15 amino acids long. Germline-derived CDR1 and CDR2 are ENHRY and SYGVKD. The ends were cut back, 7 bases at V and 6 bases at J, with 22 bases in the middle. The CDR3 here is CAINYPQGKQGEQYF. CDR3 DNA: TGTGCCATCAATTACCCCCAGGGTAAGCAAGGCGAGCAGTACTTC.

This clonotype has only a few counts. The chain combines TRBV7-9 with TRBJ2-3; the match to TRBD2 covers 12 bases. This CDR3 has 16 residues. Germline V gene lookup returns CDR1 SEHNR and CDR2 FQNEAQ (reference sequence). With 2 bases clipped from V and 2 bases from J, the junction kept 2 bases outside the gene matches. The CDR3 spells CASSLRTSGNTDTQYF. CDR3 nucleotides: TGTGCCAGCAGCTTACGGACTAGCGGGAACACAGATACGCAGTATTTT.

This clonotype is a singleton in its sample. A read error may be the cause here, since a much bigger clone is one base away. This chain joins TRBV28 and TRBJ2-7, with unresolved D. The germline gives CDR1 MDHEN, CDR2 SYDVKM. CDR3 length: 13 residues. V was pared by 5 bases and J by 6 bases, with 14 bases between. The CDR3 loop reads CASSTTPRIEQYF. Here the CDR3 DNA reads TGTGCCAGCAGTACAACCCCGAGGATCGAGCAGTACTTC. Looking up the rest from reference TRBV28 and TRBJ2-7 gives the full variable domain: DVKVTQSSRYLVKRTGEKVFLECVQDMDHENMFWYRQDPGLGLRLIYFSYDVKMKEKGDIPEGYSVSREKKERFSLILESASTNQTSMYLCASSTTPRIEQYFGPGTRLTVT.

This clonotype was found many times. V gene TRBV4-1 combines with J gene TRBJ2-5; the D gene is possibly TRBD2 (5 bases). Germline V CDR1 and CDR2: MGHRA, YSYEKL. This CDR3 has 12 amino acids. Trimming left V 1 base short and J 10 bases short, with 10 bases between. This CDR3 is CASSQGRGGQYF. DNA of the CDR3: TGCGCCAGCAGCCAAGGTAGAGGAGGCCAGTACTTC.

This clonotype was recorded a few times. The gene calls are TRBV7-8 and TRBJ1-1; TRBD1 is a possible D gene (6 bases). CDR1 and CDR2 (germline): SGHVS, FQNEAQ. This CDR3 spans 11 amino acids. Trimming removed 10 bases from V and 11 bases from J, with 17 bases in between. The CDR3 DNA is TGTGCCACCATAGGGGGAGGAGTGGCTTTCTTT. Its protein is CATIGGGVAFF. The full variable domain, rest sourced from reference TRBV7-8 and TRBJ1-1, is GAGVSQSPRYKVAKRGQDVALRCDPISGHVSLFWYQQALGQGPEFLTYFQNEAQLDKSGLPSDRFFAERPEGSVSTLKIQRTQQEDSAVYLCATIGGGVAFFGQGTRLTVV.

V usage is TRBV7-8 and J usage is TRBJ2-1; 9 bases align to TRBD2. CDR1 and CDR2 from the germline V gene are SGHVS and FQNEAQ. The CDR3 covers 12 residues. J lost 16 bases, V lost 5 bases, and 9 bases had no gene match. For the CDR3, the DNA is TGTGCCAGCAGCCCCGCCGGGACTAGCAAATTCTTC. This sequence encodes CASSPAGTSKFF.

This chain uses TRBV28 with TRBJ2-5, with D unresolved. The germline CDR1 and CDR2 sequences are MDHEN and SYDVKM. With 5 bases removed from V and 1 base from J, the gap between germline ends came to 11 bases. The CDR3 has 14 amino acids. The CDR3 reads CASSIRRAQETQYF. The CDR3 nucleotides read TGTGCCAGCAGTATCCGAAGGGCCCAAGAGACCCAGTACTTC.

This clonotype has more than one count but fewer than ten. The genes are TRBV7-9 and TRBJ2-7; no reliable D call. V shed 5 bases and J shed 4 bases, with 9 bases lying between them. Germline V CDR1 and CDR2: SEHNR, FQNEAQ (reference sequence). This CDR3 is built from 12 residues. The CDR3 sequence is CASSPREYEQYF. CDR3 DNA sequence: TGTGCCAGCAGCCCACGCGAGTACGAGCAGTACTTC.

This clonotype was found a few times. J is TRBJ2-3 and V is TRBV28, with D tentatively TRBD2 (6 bases). V was clipped by 7 bases and J by 7 bases, with 21 bases between them. In germline, CDR1 is MDHEN, CDR2 SYDVKM. The CDR3 extends over 15 amino acids. The CDR3 protein is CASTPLANTVHTQYF. Here the CDR3 DNA reads TGTGCCAGCACCCCTCTAGCGAATACAGTTCATACGCAGTATTTT.